This T cell receptor (beta chain) comes out of a study of blood T cell repertoires in COVID-19. Study background: Whether acute or convalescent, the COVID-19 samples came from the United States, Italy and Spain. T cells, B-cell-depleted T cells, or PBMCs supplied cDNA or gDNA.

J was trimmed by 1 base and V by 6 bases; bases with no gene match: 7. The CDR3 extends over 16 amino acids. CDR1 is MGHRA, CDR2 YSYEKL, per germline. Original processing notes: Quantification of nucleated cells was approximated via reference gene primer amplification. Method: immunoSEQ multiplex PCR; TCRdb's copy keeps in-frame clones and lacks some. V, J and clone size were drawn from that table, and D and trimming were deduced from the DNA. The top ten hold roughly 29% of the sample, which has around 70,000 clones, 70% to 80% seen once. The source of this sequence is a man aged 60 to 75 with active or convalescent COVID-19. Sequencing was performed on peripheral blood. This sequence joins TRBV4-1 and TRBJ2-3; 10 bases match TRBD1. The CDR3 DNA reads TGCGCCAGCAGTTCGACAGGGGGCTTTGGCACAGATACGCAGTATTTT. As protein: CASSSTGGFGTDTQYF.